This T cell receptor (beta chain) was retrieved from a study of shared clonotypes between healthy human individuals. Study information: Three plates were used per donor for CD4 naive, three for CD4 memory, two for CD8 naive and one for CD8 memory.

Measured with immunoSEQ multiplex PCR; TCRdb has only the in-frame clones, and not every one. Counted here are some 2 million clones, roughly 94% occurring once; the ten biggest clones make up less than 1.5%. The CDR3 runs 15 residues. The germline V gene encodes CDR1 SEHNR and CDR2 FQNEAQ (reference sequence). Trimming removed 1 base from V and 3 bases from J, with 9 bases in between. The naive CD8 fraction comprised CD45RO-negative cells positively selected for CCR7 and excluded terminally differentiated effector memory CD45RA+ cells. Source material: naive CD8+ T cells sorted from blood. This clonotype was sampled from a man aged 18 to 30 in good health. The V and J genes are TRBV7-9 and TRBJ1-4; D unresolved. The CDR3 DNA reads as TGTGCCAGCAGCTTAGGCTACGGGGCTAATGAAAAACTGTTTTTT. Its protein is CASSLGYGANEKLFF.